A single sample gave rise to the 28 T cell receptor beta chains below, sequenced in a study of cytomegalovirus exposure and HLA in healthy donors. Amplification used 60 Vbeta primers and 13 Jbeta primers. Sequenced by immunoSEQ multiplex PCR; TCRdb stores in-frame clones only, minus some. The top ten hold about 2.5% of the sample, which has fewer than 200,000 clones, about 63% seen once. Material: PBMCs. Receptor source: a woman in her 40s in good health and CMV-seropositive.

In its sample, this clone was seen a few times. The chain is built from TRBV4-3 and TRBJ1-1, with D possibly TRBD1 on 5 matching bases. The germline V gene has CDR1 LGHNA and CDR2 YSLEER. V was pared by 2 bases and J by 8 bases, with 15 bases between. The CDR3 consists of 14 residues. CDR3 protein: CASSQLLGAIEAFF. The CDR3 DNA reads TGCGCCAGCAGCCAACTCCTAGGGGCTATAGAAGCTTTCTTT.

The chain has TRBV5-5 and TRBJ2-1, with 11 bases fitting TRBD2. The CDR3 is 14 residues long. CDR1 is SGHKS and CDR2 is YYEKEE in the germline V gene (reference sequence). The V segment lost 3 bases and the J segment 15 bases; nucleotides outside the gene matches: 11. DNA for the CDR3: TGTGCCAGCAGCTCAGGTAGCGGGAGGGCCGTTCGGTTCTTC. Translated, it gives CASSSGSGRAVRFF.

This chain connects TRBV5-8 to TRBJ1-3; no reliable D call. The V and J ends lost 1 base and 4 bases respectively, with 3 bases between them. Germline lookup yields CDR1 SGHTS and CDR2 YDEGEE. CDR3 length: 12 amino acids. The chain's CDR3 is CASSLSGNTIYF. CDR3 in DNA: TGTGCCAGCAGCTTGTCAGGAAACACCATATATTTT. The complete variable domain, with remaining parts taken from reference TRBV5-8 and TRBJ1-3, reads EAGVTQSPTHLIKTRGQQATLRCSPISGHTSVYWYQQALGLGLQFLLWYDEGEERNRGNFPPRFSGRQFPNYSSELNVNALELEDSALYLCASSLSGNTIYFGEGSWLTVV.

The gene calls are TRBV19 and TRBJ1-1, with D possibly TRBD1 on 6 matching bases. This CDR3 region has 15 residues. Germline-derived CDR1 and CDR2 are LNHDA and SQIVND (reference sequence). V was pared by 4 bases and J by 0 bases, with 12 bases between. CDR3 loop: CASSNPQGLNTEAFF. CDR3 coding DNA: TGTGCCAGTAGTAACCCACAGGGATTGAACACTGAAGCTTTCTTT.

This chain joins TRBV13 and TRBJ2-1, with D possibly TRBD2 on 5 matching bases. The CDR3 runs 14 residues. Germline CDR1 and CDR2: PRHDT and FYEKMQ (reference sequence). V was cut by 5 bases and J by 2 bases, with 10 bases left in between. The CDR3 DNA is TGTGCCAGCAGCCCACCCGGGACCTACAATGAGCAGTTCTTC. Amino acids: CASSPPGTYNEQFF.

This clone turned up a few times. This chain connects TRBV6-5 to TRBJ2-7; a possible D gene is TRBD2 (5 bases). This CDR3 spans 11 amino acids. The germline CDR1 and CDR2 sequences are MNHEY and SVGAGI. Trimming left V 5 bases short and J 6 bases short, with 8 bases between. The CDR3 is CASSKGAEQYF. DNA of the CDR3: TGTGCCAGCAGTAAGGGAGCCGAGCAGTACTTC.

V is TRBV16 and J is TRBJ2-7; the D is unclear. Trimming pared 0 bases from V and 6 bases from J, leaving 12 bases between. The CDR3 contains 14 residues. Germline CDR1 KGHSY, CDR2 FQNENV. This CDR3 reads CASSQSMSGREQYF. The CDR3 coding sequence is TGTGCCAGCAGCCAATCGATGTCGGGTCGCGAGCAGTACTTC.

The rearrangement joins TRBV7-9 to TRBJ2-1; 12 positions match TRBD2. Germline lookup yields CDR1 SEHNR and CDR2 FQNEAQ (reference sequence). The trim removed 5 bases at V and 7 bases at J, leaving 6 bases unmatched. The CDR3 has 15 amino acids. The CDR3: CASSTLAGGVNEQFF. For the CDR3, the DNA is TGTGCCAGCAGCACACTAGCGGGAGGTGTGAATGAGCAGTTCTTC.

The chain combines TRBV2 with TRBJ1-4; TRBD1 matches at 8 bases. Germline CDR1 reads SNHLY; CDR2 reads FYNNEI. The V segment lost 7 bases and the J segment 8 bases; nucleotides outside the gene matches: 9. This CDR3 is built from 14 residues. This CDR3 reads CASTNDRGREKLFF. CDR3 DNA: TGTGCCAGCACCAATGACAGGGGAAGAGAAAAACTGTTTTTT.

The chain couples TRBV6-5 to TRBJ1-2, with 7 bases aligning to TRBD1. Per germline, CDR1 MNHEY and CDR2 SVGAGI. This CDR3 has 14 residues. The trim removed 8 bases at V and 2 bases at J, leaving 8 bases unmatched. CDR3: CASSDRTLNYGYTF. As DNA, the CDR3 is TGTGCCAGCTCGGACAGGACCCTAAACTATGGCTACACCTTC.

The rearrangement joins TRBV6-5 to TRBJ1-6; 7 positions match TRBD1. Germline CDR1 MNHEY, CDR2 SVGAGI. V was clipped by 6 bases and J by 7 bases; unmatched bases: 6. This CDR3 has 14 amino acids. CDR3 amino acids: CASSQDRANSPLHF. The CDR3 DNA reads TGTGCCAGCAGCCAAGACAGGGCGAATTCACCCCTCCACTTT.

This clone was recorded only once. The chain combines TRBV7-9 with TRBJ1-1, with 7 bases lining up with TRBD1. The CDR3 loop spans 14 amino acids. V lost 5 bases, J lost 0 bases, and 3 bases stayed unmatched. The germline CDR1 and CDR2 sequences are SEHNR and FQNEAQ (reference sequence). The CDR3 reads CASSPQGMNTEAFF. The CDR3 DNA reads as TGTGCCAGCAGCCCACAGGGGATGAACACTGAAGCTTTCTTT. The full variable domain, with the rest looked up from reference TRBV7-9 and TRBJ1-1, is DTGVSQNPRHKITKRGQNVTFRCDPISEHNRLYWYRQTLGQGPEFLTYFQNEAQLEKSRLLSDRFSAERPKGSFSTLEIQRTEQGDSAMYLCASSPQGMNTEAFFGQGTRLTVV.

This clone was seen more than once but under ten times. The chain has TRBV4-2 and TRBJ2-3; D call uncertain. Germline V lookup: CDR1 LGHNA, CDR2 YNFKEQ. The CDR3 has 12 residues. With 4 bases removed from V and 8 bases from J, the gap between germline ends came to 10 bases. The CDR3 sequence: CASSPEYGTQYF. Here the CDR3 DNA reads TGTGCCAGCAGCCCCGAGTACGGTACGCAGTATTTT.

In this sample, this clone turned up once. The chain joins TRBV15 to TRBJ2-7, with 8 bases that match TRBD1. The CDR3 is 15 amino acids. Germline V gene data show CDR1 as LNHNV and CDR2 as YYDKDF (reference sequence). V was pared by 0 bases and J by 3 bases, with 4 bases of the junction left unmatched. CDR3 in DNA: TGTGCCACCAGCAGAGAAAGGACAGGGAGCTACGAGCAGTACTTC. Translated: CATSRERTGSYEQYF.

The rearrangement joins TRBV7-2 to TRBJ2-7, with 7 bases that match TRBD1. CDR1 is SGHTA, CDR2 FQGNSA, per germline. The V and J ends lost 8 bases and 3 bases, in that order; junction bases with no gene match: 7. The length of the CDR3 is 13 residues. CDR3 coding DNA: TGTGCCAGCGGCCGACAGGGTAACTACGAGCAGTACTTC. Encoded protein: CASGRQGNYEQYF.

CDR3 nucleotides: TGTGCCAGCTGGACAGCCCAAGGCCCCTACGAGCAGTACTTC. This codes for CASWTAQGPYEQYF. The genes are TRBV28 and TRBJ2-7; D is perhaps TRBD1 (6 bases). The CDR3 totals 14 residues. V lost 8 bases to trimming and J lost 2 bases, with 16 bases between them. Per germline, CDR1 MDHEN and CDR2 SYDVKM.

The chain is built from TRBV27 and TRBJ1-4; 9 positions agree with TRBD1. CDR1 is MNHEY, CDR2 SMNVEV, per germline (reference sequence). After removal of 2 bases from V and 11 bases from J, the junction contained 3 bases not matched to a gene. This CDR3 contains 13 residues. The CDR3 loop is CASSLDRGDKLFF. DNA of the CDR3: TGTGCCAGCAGTTTAGACAGGGGGGACAAACTGTTTTTT.

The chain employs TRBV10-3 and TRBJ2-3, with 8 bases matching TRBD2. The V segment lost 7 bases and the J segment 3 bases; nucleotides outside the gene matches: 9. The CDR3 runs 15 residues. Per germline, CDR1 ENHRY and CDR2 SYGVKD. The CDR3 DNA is TGTGCCATCACACTAACCGGGGGGGCGACAGATACGCAGTATTTT. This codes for CAITLTGGATDTQYF.

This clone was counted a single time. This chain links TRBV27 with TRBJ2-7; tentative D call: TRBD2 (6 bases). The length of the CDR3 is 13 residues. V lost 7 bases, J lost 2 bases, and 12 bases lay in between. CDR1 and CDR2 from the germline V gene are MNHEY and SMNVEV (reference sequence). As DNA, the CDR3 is TGTGCCAGCATCGGGAGCACCACCTACGAGCAGTACTTC. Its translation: CASIGSTTYEQYF.

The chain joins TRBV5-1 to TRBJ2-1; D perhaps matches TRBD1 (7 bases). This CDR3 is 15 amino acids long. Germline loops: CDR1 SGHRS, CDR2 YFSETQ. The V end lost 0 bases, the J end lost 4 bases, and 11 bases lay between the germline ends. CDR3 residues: CASSLGPGGYNEQFF. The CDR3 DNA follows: TGCGCCAGCAGCTTGGGACCAGGGGGGTACAATGAGCAGTTCTTC.

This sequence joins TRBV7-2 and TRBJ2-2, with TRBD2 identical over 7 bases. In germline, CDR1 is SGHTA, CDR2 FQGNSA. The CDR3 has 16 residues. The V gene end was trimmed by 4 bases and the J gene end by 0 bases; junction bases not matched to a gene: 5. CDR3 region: CASSSWTRANTGELFF. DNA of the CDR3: TGTGCCAGCAGCTCGTGGACTAGGGCGAACACCGGGGAGCTGTTTTTT. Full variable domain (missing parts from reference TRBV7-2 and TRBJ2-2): GAGVSQSPSNKVTEKGKDVELRCDPISGHTALYWYRQSLGQGLEFLIYFQGNSAPDKSGLPSDRFSAERTGGSVSTLTIQRTQQEDSAVYLCASSSWTRANTGELFFGEGSRLTVL.

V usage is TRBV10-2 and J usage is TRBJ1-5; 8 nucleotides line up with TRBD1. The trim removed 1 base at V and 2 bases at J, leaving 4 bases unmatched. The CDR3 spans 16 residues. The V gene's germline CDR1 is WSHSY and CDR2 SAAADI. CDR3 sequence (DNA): TGCGCCAGCAGTGAGTTCCGGGGACAGGGCAATCAGCCCCAGCATTTT. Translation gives CASSEFRGQGNQPQHF.

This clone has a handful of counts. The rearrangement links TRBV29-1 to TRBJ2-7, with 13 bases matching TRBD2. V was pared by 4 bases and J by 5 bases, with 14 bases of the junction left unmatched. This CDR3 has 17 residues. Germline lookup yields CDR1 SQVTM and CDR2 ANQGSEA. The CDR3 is CSVVLELGLAGSNEQYF. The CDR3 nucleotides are TGCAGCGTTGTTTTGGAGTTGGGACTAGCGGGATCAAACGAGCAGTACTTC.

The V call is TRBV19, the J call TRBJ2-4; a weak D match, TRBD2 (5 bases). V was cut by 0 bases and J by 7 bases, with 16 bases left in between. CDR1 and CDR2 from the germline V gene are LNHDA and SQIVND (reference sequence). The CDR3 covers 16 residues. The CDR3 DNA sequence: TGTGCCAGTAGTATAGATCTGAGGGTTTGGAATAACATTCAGTACTTC. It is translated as CASSIDLRVWNNIQYF.

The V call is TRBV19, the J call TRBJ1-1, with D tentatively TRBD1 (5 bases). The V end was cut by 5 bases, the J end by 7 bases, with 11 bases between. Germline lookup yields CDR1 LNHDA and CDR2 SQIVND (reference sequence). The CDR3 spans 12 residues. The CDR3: CASSAGPREAFF. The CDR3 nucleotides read TGTGCCAGTAGTGCGGGACCTCGTGAAGCTTTCTTT.

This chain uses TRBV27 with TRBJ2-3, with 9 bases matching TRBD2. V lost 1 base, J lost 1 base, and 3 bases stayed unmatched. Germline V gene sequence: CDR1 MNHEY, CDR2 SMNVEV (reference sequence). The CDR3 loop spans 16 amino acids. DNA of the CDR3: TGTGCCAGCAGTTTATGGGAGCGGGAGGGCACAGATACGCAGTATTTT. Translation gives CASSLWEREGTDTQYF.

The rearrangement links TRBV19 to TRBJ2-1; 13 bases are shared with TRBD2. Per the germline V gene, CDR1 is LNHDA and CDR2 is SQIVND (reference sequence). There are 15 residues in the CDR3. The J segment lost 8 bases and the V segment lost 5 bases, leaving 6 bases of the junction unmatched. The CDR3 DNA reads TGTGCCAGTAGTCCAGAGACTAGCGGGAGGTATGAGCAGTTCTTC. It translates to CASSPETSGRYEQFF.

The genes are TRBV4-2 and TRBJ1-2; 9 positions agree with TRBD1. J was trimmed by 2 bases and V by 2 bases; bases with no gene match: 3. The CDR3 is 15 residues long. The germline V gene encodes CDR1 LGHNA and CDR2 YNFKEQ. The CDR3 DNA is TGTGCCAGCAGCCAAACCGGACAGGGGAACTATGGCTACACCTTC. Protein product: CASSQTGQGNYGYTF.